These 9 T cell receptor beta chains share one sample of origin, sequenced in a study of metastatic and nonmetastatic thyroid tumors. MiXCR re-clonotyped the PCR reads for TCRdb. This sample has roughly 32,000 clones, with approximately 7.4% found just once. Thyroid surgery was preceded by no treatment in any patient. Material for sequencing was blood. The source of these receptors is a female donor with papillary thyroid cancer or a benign thyroid nodule (not recorded which). Some clones in this sample may be carry-over from other donors' samples.

In this sample, this clone turned up many times. This rearrangement joins TRBV20-1 to TRBJ2-2, with D unresolved. CDR3 size: 12 residues. V gave up 1 base and J gave up 0 bases, with 0 bases separating them. CDR1 DFQATT and CDR2 SNEGSKA come from the germline V gene (reference sequence). The CDR3 DNA reads as TGCAGTGCTAGAGCGAACACCGGGGAGCTGTTTTTT. This codes for CSARANTGELFF.

This clone has a count of ten or more. The rearrangement links TRBV6-1 to TRBJ2-7, with D maybe TRBD1 (6 bases). The V and J ends lost 6 bases and 4 bases respectively, with 13 bases between them. The CDR3 consists of 13 residues. Germline V lookup: CDR1 MNHNS, CDR2 SASEGT. The DNA of the CDR3 is TGTGCCAGCAGCAACCGGGACAAATACGAGCAGTACTTC. As protein: CASSNRDKYEQYF.

This clone was observed many times. The V gene is TRBV2, the J gene TRBJ1-2, with D perhaps TRBD1 (5 bases). Trimming took 4 bases from V and 3 from J, leaving 12 bases between them. The V gene's germline CDR1 is SNHLY and CDR2 FYNNEI. This CDR3 contains 14 residues. CDR3 sequence: CASSVFGGDYGYTF. The CDR3, as DNA: TGTGCCAGCAGTGTGTTTGGGGGAGACTATGGCTACACCTTC. The whole variable domain, remainder taken from reference TRBV2 and TRBJ1-2, is EPEVTQTPSHQVTQMGQEVILRCVPISNHLYFYWYRQILGQKVEFLVSFYNNEISEKSEIFDDQFSVERPDGSNFTLKIRSTKLEDSAMYFCASSVFGGDYGYTFGSGTRLTVV.

This clone came up many times. The chain joins TRBV11-2 to TRBJ2-7; a possible D gene is TRBD1 (6 bases). Germline-derived CDR1 and CDR2 are SGHAT and FQNNGV. The V end was cut by 2 bases, the J end by 4 bases, with 6 bases between. The CDR3 is made up of 12 amino acids. The chain's CDR3 is CASSLQGYEQYF. CDR3 DNA sequence: TGTGCCAGCAGCTTACAGGGGTACGAGCAGTACTTC. The entire variable domain, with the rest obtained from reference TRBV11-2 and TRBJ2-7, is as follows: EAGVAQSPRYKIIEKRQSVAFWCNPISGHATLYWYQQILGQGPKLLIQFQNNGVVDDSQLPKDRFSAERLKGVDSTLKIQPAKLEDSAVYLCASSLQGYEQYFGPGTRLTVT.

This clone was detected ten times or more. The CDR3 DNA sequence: TGTGCCAGCAGCCGTCCCGGGACAGGGACAAACACTGAAGCTTTCTTT. As protein: CASSRPGTGTNTEAFF. The chain couples TRBV11-1 to TRBJ1-1; 9 positions agree with TRBD1. Germline values: CDR1 SGHAT, CDR2 FQDESV (reference sequence). The V and J ends lost 5 bases and 2 bases, in that order; junction bases with no gene match: 9. CDR3 size: 16 residues.

This clone has a count of ten or more. V usage is TRBV19 and J usage is TRBJ1-4; 11 bases line up with TRBD1. V was pared by 1 base and J by 3 bases, with 4 bases of the junction left unmatched. The CDR3 extends over 17 amino acids. The germline V gene has CDR1 LNHDA and CDR2 SQIVND (reference sequence). CDR3 loop: CASSIAGQGAANEKLFF. The CDR3 region has the DNA TGTGCCAGTAGTATAGCTGGACAGGGGGCTGCTAATGAAAAACTGTTTTTT.

This clone occurred many times. The chain has TRBV6-1 and TRBJ2-7; perhaps TRBD2 as D (6 bases). Germline values: CDR1 MNHNS, CDR2 SASEGT. Trimming cost V 1 base and J 3 bases, with 13 bases left between them. CDR3 length equals 15 residues. CDR3 amino acids: CASSEDWSGFYEQYF. CDR3 coding DNA: TGTGCCAGCAGTGAAGACTGGAGCGGGTTCTACGAGCAGTACTTC.

This clone has a count of ten or more. The CDR3 nucleotides read TGTGCCACCAGCAGAGACCGCGGCTATTCCTACGAGCAGTACTTC. This translates into CATSRDRGYSYEQYF. The chain employs TRBV15 and TRBJ2-7; D unresolved. Trimming pared 0 bases from V and 1 base from J, leaving 10 bases between. Germline values: CDR1 LNHNV, CDR2 YYDKDF (reference sequence). The length of the CDR3 is 15 residues.

This clone was recorded at least ten times. This rearrangement joins TRBV5-1 to TRBJ1-2, with D uncertain. The CDR3 length is 12 residues. Germline loops: CDR1 SGHRS, CDR2 YFSETQ. V lost 1 base and J lost 4, with 5 bases in between. The CDR3 DNA reads TGCGCCAGCAGCTTGTACAGCTATGGCTACACCTTC. Amino acid sequence: CASSLYSYGYTF.